This T cell receptor (beta chain) is from a study of T cells in women clearing cervical HPV infection. Study as a whole: Controls were women whose single incident HPV16 infection cleared within 12 months without precancer or cancer. Controls gave blood once infection was undetectable; cases at lesion identification.

Repertoires were generated with immunoSEQ multiplex PCR, while TCRdb's copy carries only in-frame clones and drops some. The sample table sets out tens of thousands of clones. Unmatched junction bases numbered 1, after V lost 5 bases and J lost 6 bases. This CDR3 region has 14 residues. Germline V gene lookup returns CDR1 SNHLY and CDR2 FYNNEI. As for this clone: The CDR3 end falls 3 residues outside the read, so it is completed with the germline J gene.

The receptor was isolated from a woman between 18 and 70 years old with a cervical HPV16 infection that either progressed to CIN3+ or cleared (not recorded which). The sample consisted of blood buffy coat. V is TRBV2 and J is TRBJ1-6, with 10 positions matching TRBD1. Here the CDR3 reads CASSWDRGNSPLHF. CDR3 bases read: TGTGCCAGCAGTTGGGACAGGGGTAATTCACCC.